The rows below give T cell receptor beta chains drawn from one sample of a study of T cells in tumors after PD-1 blockade. The data were produced by immunoSEQ multiplex PCR, yet TCRdb's version contains in-frame clones alone and is incomplete. The sample holds some 20,000 clones; roughly 78% are singletons and the top ten take 20% to 30%. Sequenced here: PBMCs, sampled before anti-PD-1 treatment. These receptor sequences come from a human donor with basal cell carcinoma. The CDR3 runs from the conserved cysteine through the conserved F or W.

v_gene,CDR3aa
TRBV2,CPSCDGWAGVGSSYNEQFF
TRBV19,CASSYIGAYGYTF
TRBV3-1/TRBV3-2,CASSNRETKNIQYF
TRBV18,CASSQGLAGPTDTQYF
TRBV2,CATSEGGARVGSSYNEQFF
TRBV7-2,CASSPSSAGGSYEQYF
TRBV10-2,CASRRDRAARTLHF
TRBV3-1/TRBV3-2,CASSQGLAGGETQYF
TRBV14,CASSPTLGGRKPYEQYF
TRBV7-3,CASSSGLAGRTDTQYF
TRBV6-1,CASSEGPEGGYEQYF
TRBV28,CASSLGGQPQHF